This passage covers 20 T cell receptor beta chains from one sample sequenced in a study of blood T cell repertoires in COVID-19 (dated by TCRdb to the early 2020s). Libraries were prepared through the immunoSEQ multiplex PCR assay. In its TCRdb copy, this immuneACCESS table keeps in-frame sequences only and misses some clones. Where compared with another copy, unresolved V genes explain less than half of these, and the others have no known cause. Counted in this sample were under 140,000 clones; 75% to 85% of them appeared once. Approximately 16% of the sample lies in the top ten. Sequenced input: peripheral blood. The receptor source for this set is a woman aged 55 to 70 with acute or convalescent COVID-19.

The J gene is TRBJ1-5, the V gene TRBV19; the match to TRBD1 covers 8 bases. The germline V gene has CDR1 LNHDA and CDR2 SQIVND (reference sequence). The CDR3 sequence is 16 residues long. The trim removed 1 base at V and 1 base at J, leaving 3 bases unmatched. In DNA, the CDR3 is TGTGCCAGTAGTATAGGGACAGGGATAAGCAATCAGCCCCAGCATTTT. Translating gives CASSIGTGISNQPQHF.

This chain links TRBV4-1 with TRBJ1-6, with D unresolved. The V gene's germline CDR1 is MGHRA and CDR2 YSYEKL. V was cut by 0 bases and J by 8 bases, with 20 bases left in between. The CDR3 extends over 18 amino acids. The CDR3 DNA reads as TGCGCCAGCAGCCAAGAACACGGCCCGGAACAGCCAGATTCACCCCTCCACTTT. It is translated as CASSQEHGPEQPDSPLHF.

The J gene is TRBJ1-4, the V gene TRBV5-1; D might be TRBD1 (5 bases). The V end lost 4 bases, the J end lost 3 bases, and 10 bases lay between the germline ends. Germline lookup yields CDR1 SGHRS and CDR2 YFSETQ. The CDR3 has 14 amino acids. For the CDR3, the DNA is TGCGCCAGCAGCGGAGGGGAACCTAATGAAAAACTGTTTTTT. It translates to CASSGGEPNEKLFF.

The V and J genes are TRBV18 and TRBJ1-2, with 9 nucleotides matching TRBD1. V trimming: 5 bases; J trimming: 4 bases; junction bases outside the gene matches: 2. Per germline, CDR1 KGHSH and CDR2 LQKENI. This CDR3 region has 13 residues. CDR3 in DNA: TGTGCCAGCTCAGAGGGACAGGGCTATGGCTACACCTTC. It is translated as CASSEGQGYGYTF.

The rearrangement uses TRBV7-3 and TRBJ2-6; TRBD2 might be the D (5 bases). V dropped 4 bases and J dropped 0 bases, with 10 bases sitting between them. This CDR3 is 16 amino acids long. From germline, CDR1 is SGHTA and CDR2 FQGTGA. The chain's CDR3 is CASSSRTLSGANVLTF. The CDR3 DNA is TGTGCCAGCAGCTCCAGGACTCTCTCTGGGGCCAACGTCCTGACTTTC.

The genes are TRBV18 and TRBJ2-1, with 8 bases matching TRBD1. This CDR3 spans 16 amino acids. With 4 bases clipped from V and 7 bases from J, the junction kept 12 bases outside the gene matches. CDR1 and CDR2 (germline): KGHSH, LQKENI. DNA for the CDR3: TGTGCCAGCTCACTCGCCATGACAGGGGAAGGGAATGAGCAGTTCTTC. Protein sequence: CASSLAMTGEGNEQFF.

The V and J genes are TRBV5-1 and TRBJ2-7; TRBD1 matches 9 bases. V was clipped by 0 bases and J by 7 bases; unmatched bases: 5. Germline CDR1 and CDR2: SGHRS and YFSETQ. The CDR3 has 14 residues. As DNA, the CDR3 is TGCGCCAGCAGCTTGGAGGGGACAGGGCGGGAGCAGTACTTC. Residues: CASSLEGTGREQYF.

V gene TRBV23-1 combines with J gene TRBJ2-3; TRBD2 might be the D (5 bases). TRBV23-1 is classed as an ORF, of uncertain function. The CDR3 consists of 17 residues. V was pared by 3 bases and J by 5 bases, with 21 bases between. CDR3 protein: CASSQPDRTDAGDTQYF. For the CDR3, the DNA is TGCGCCAGCAGTCAGCCAGATAGGACGGATGCGGGAGATACGCAGTATTTT.

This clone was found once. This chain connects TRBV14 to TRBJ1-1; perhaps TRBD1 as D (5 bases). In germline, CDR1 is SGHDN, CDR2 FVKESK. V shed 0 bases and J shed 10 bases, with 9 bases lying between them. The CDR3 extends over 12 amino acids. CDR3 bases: TGTGCCAGCAGCCAAGACCGGGGGAGAGCTTTCTTT. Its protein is CASSQDRGRAFF.

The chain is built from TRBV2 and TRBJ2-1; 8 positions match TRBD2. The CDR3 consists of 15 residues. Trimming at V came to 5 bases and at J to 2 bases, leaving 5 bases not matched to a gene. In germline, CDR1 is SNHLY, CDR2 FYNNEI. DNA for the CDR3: TGTGCCAGCAGTTGGAATAGCGGGGCCTACAATGAGCAGTTCTTC. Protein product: CASSWNSGAYNEQFF. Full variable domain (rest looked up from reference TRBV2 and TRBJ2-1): EPEVTQTPSHQVTQMGQEVILRCVPISNHLYFYWYRQILGQKVEFLVSFYNNEISEKSEIFDDQFSVERPDGSNFTLKIRSTKLEDSAMYFCASSWNSGAYNEQFFGPGTRLTVL.

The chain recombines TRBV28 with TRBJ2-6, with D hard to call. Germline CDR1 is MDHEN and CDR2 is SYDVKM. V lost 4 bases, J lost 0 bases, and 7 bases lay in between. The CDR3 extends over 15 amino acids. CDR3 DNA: TGTGCCAGCAGTTCTGGGCGCTCTGGGGCCAACGTCCTGACTTTC. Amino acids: CASSSGRSGANVLTF.

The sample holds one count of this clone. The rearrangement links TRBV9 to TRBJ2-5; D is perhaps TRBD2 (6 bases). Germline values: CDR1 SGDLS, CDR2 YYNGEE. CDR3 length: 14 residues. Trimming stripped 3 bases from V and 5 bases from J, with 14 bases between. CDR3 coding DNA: TGTGCCAGCAGCGGGGCCGCCGGGGGTGAGACCCAGTACTTC. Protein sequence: CASSGAAGGETQYF.

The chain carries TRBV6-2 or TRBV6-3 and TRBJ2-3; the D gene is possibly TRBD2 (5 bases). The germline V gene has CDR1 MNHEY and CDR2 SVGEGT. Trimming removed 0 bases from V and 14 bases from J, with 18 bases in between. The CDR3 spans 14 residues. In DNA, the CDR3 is TGTGCCAGCAGTTACTCGGACGGACTCGTACCAGGGTATTTT. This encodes CASSYSDGLVPGYF.

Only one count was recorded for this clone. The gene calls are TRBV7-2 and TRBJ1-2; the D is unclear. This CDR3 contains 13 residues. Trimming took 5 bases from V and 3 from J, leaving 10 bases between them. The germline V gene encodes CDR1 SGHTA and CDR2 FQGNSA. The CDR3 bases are TGTGCCAGCAGCCCCGATACTGACTATGGCTACACCTTC. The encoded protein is CASSPDTDYGYTF.

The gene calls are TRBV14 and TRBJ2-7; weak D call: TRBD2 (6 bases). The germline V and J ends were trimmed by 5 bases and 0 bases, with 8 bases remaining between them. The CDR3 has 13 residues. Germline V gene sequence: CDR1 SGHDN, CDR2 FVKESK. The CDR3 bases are TGTGCCAGCAGCTGGGGGGTCTCCTACGAGCAGTACTTC. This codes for CASSWGVSYEQYF.

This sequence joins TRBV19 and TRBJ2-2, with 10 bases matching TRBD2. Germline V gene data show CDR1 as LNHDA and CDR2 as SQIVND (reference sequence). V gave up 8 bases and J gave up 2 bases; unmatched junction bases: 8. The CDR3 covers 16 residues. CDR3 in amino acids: CASRSVAGGNTGELFF. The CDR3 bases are TGTGCCAGTCGATCGGTAGCGGGGGGAAACACCGGGGAGCTGTTTTTT.

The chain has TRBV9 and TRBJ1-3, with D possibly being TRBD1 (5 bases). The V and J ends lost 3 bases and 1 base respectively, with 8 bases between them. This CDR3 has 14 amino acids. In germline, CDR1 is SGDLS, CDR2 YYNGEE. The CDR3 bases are TGTGCCAGCAGCGACGGGGGGTCTGGAAACACCATATATTTT. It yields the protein CASSDGGSGNTIYF.

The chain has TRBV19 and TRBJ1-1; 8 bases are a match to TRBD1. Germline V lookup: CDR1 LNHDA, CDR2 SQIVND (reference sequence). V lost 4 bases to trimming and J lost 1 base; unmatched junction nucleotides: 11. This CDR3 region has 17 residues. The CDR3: CASSTNPGGEKNTEAFF. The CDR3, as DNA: TGTGCCAGTAGTACAAATCCAGGGGGCGAGAAGAACACTGAAGCTTTCTTT.

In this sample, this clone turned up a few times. CDR3 region: CASRPTGRETQYF. The CDR3 DNA follows: TGTGCCAGCAGGCCGACAGGGCGAGAGACCCAGTACTTC. The chain carries TRBV6-5 and TRBJ2-5; TRBD1 aligns across 7 bases. With V trimmed by 6 bases and J by 4 bases, 5 bases remained unmatched. From germline, CDR1 is MNHEY and CDR2 SVGAGI. The CDR3 runs 13 residues.

CDR3 loop: CASSPAGGRVRNEQFF. The CDR3 region has the DNA TGTGCCAGTAGCCCCGCTGGGGGCCGGGTACGCAATGAGCAGTTCTTC. The chain carries TRBV19 and TRBJ2-1; D possibly corresponds to TRBD1 (6 bases). The germline V gene has CDR1 LNHDA and CDR2 SQIVND (reference sequence). The CDR3 is 16 residues long. Trimming took 6 bases from V and 6 from J, leaving 21 bases between them.